Each of the 11 T cell receptor beta chains below was sequenced from the same sample in a study of glioma-infiltrating T cells after dendritic cell vaccination. Profiling relied on immunoSEQ multiplex PCR, and the TCRdb table lists in-frame clones only, not all of them. The sample holds roughly 82,000 clones, around 90% seen once. The sequences come from blood, collected before dendritic cell vaccination. These receptors originate from a human donor with glioblastoma.

This chain links TRBV5-1 with TRBJ2-7; TRBD1 agrees at 8 bases. This CDR3 contains 13 residues. V gave up 4 bases and J gave up 6 bases; unmatched junction bases: 6. Per germline, CDR1 SGHRS and CDR2 YFSETQ. CDR3 residues: CASSTGQGIEQYF. DNA of the CDR3: TGCGCCAGCAGCACCGGACAGGGAATCGAGCAGTACTTC.

The chain carries TRBV11-1 and TRBJ2-5; 7 bases match TRBD2. J was trimmed by 5 bases and V by 7 bases; bases with no gene match: 13. There are 15 residues in the CDR3. Germline CDR1 is SGHAT and CDR2 is FQDESV (reference sequence). This chain's CDR3 is CASTPGEGRGETQYF. Written as DNA, the CDR3 is TGTGCCAGCACCCCCGGGGAGGGGCGCGGTGAGACCCAGTACTTC.

The chain uses TRBV2 and TRBJ1-3; 8 nucleotides agree with TRBD1. The V and J ends lost 5 bases and 0 bases, in that order; junction bases with no gene match: 9. The germline V gene has CDR1 SNHLY and CDR2 FYNNEI. This CDR3 has 17 residues. CDR3 DNA: TGTGCCAGCAGTCTTCAGGGGGCCGTCATCTCTGGAAACACCATATATTTT. Translation: CASSLQGAVISGNTIYF.

To note about this clone: Other DNA sequences in this specimen translate into the identical CDR3. This rearrangement joins TRBV4-1 to TRBJ1-6; a possible D gene is TRBD1 (5 bases). The CDR3 is 18 amino acids. Looked up from germline, CDR1 is MGHRA and CDR2 is YSYEKL. V was pared by 0 bases and J by 0 bases, with 12 bases between. The CDR3 DNA sequence: TGCGCCAGCAGCCAAGAAGGGGCAGGACCCTCCTATAATTCACCCCTCCACTTT. This translates into CASSQEGAGPSYNSPLHF.

The rearrangement links TRBV9 to TRBJ2-5, with 8 bases lining up with TRBD1. This CDR3 has 15 residues. J gave up 6 bases and V 3 bases, and 10 bases lay outside the gene matches. The germline CDR1 and CDR2 sequences are SGDLS and YYNGEE. CDR3 in DNA: TGTGCCAGCAGCGAACGTCCGGACAGGGATCAGACCCAGTACTTC. Its translation: CASSERPDRDQTQYF.

The chain carries TRBV7-8 and TRBJ1-2, with D perhaps matching TRBD1 (6 bases). V was shortened by 2 bases and J by 5 bases, with 12 bases between the two germline ends. The length of the CDR3 is 14 residues. Germline CDR1 is SGHVS and CDR2 is FQNEAQ. The CDR3 protein is CASSLYAGTYGYTF. For the CDR3, the DNA is TGTGCCAGCAGCTTATATGCAGGGACATATGGCTACACCTTC.

The chain has TRBV9 and TRBJ1-5; D uncertain. Per germline, CDR1 SGDLS and CDR2 YYNGEE. CDR3 size: 14 residues. Trimming stripped 4 bases from V and 3 bases from J, with 11 bases between. The CDR3, as DNA: TGTGCCAGCAGCTCCGGGTCCATCAATCAGCCCCAGCATTTT. Its protein is CASSSGSINQPQHF.

The rearrangement uses TRBV4-2 and TRBJ1-1; D gene ambiguous. V dropped 1 base and J dropped 6 bases, with 15 bases sitting between them. The germline CDR1 and CDR2 sequences are LGHNA and YNFKEQ. There are 15 residues in the CDR3. The chain's CDR3 is CASSQGVGTHAEAFF. For the CDR3, the DNA is TGTGCCAGCAGCCAAGGGGTGGGCACACACGCTGAAGCTTTCTTT.

This clone was seen a few times. The chain joins TRBV11-2 to TRBJ2-7; TRBD1 aligns across 9 bases. Germline-derived CDR1 and CDR2 are SGHAT and FQNNGV. The CDR3 sequence is 20 residues long. V trimming: 0 bases; J trimming: 2 bases; junction bases outside the gene matches: 17. The CDR3: CASSLEKTGTGPSLTYEQYF. The CDR3 nucleotides read TGTGCCAGCAGCTTAGAGAAAACCGGGACAGGGCCCTCCCTTACCTACGAGCAGTACTTC. Full variable domain (outside the CDR3, taken from reference TRBV11-2 and TRBJ2-7): EAGVAQSPRYKIIEKRQSVAFWCNPISGHATLYWYQQILGQGPKLLIQFQNNGVVDDSQLPKDRFSAERLKGVDSTLKIQPAKLEDSAVYLCASSLEKTGTGPSLTYEQYFGPGTRLTVT.

The J gene is TRBJ2-7, the V gene TRBV30, with 9 bases that match TRBD1. Trimming took 3 bases from V and 3 from J; bases not matched to a gene: 0. Germline values: CDR1 GTSNPN, CDR2 SVGIG (reference sequence). The CDR3 covers 12 residues. The CDR3 coding sequence is TGTGCCTGGAGGGACAGGGGCTACGAGCAGTACTTC. Amino acids: CAWRDRGYEQYF. Full variable domain (outside the CDR3, taken from reference TRBV30 and TRBJ2-7): SQTIHQWPATLVQPVGSPLSLECTVEGTSNPNLYWYRQAAGRGLQLLFYSVGIGQISSEVPQNLSASRPQDRQFILSSKKLLLSDSGFYLCAWRDRGYEQYFGPGTRLTVT.

The chain recombines TRBV25-1 with TRBJ2-5; TRBD2 agrees at 10 bases. CDR3 length equals 16 residues. V trimming: 8 bases; J trimming: 4 bases; junction bases outside the gene matches: 13. Germline CDR1 is MGHDK and CDR2 is SYGVNS. The CDR3 is CASRTAGAGGGETQYF. DNA for the CDR3: TGTGCCAGCCGAACGGCGGGAGCGGGAGGGGGAGAGACCCAGTACTTC.